This T cell receptor (beta chain) is from a study of blood T cell repertoires in COVID-19. On the study more broadly: COVID-19 samples from acute and convalescent phases originated in the United States, Italy and Spain. In each case, the material was cDNA or gDNA derived from T cells, B-cell-depleted T cells, or PBMCs.

The CDR3 length is 14 residues. CDR1 is SGHAT, CDR2 FQNNGV, per germline. V lost 4 bases and J 9 bases, leaving 19 bases between the germline ends. As processed by the authors: Amplified reference gene primers provided the basis for estimating nucleated cell counts. This table comes from immunoSEQ multiplex PCR, and its TCRdb copy is limited to in-frame clones, with some not included. The DNA gave D and trimming, while V, J and clone size come from that table. This table holds tens of thousands of clones, 90% to 95% found once. The chain joins TRBV11-2 to TRBJ2-7, with D perhaps TRBD1 (7 bases). Material: peripheral blood. The TCR sequence derives from a man in his fifties or sixties with acute or convalescent COVID-19. In DNA form, the CDR3 reads TGTGCCAGCAGCTCCCAGGGGGGATTCGACGGGCAGTACTTC. Residues: CASSSQGGFDGQYF.